The 29 T cell receptor beta chains presented below share a single source sample, sequenced in a study of beta chain features in type 1 diabetes. Expressed TCRB transcripts were sequenced because the isolated RNA had all been reverse transcribed beforehand. TCRdb's table, derived via immunoSEQ multiplex PCR, lists solely in-frame clones and lacks some. This table holds around 250,000 clones, about 63% found once. Specimen: naive CD4+ T cells from blood. Source of these receptors: a man younger than 40 in good health.

The gene calls are TRBV30 and TRBJ1-4; 9 nucleotides align to TRBD1. The CDR3 contains 16 residues. Germline CDR1 is GTSNPN and CDR2 is SVGIG (reference sequence). Unmatched junction bases numbered 5, after V lost 3 bases and J lost 0 bases. The CDR3 nucleotides are TGTGCCTGGAGCGAGGGACAGGGTGCAACTAATGAAAAACTGTTTTTT. This translates into CAWSEGQGATNEKLFF. Full variable domain (outside the CDR3, taken from reference TRBV30 and TRBJ1-4): SQTIHQWPATLVQPVGSPLSLECTVEGTSNPNLYWYRQAAGRGLQLLFYSVGIGQISSEVPQNLSASRPQDRQFILSSKKLLLSDSGFYLCAWSEGQGATNEKLFFGSGTQLSVL.

The rearrangement links TRBV11-2 to TRBJ2-5; D gene ambiguous. Germline V CDR1 and CDR2: SGHAT, FQNNGV. V was shortened by 5 bases and J by 3 bases, with 7 bases between the two germline ends. The CDR3 contains 12 residues. In nucleotides, the CDR3 is TGTGCCAGCAGCCACCGGGAAGAGACCCAGTACTTC. It codes for CASSHREETQYF.

The genes are TRBV27 and TRBJ1-2; the D is unclear. This CDR3 spans 16 amino acids. CDR1 is MNHEY and CDR2 is SMNVEV in the germline V gene (reference sequence). With 0 bases removed from V and 3 bases from J, the gap between germline ends came to 14 bases. Written as DNA, the CDR3 is TGTGCCAGCAGTTTATCCTCCCACCGATGGGACTATGGCTACACCTTC. This sequence encodes CASSLSSHRWDYGYTF.

This clone was picked up a small number of times. Within the sample, other DNA sequences also encode this same CDR3. The DNA of the CDR3 is TGCAGCGTTGTAAGGGGGCAGGAGACCCAGTACTTC. Its protein product is CSVVRGQETQYF. The rearrangement links TRBV29-1 to TRBJ2-5; 7 bases line up with TRBD1. CDR1 and CDR2 from the germline V gene are SQVTM and ANQGSEA. The V gene end was trimmed by 4 bases and the J gene end by 5 bases; junction bases not matched to a gene: 4. The CDR3 spans 12 residues.

This chain uses TRBV30 with TRBJ1-4; 8 bases fit TRBD1. This CDR3 spans 14 amino acids. The germline V gene encodes CDR1 GTSNPN and CDR2 SVGIG (reference sequence). Trimming removed 3 bases from V and 4 bases from J; junction bases left unmatched: 4. The chain's CDR3 is CAWSPDRDNEKLFF. DNA for the CDR3: TGTGCCTGGAGCCCGGACAGGGATAATGAAAAACTGTTTTTT.

The chain carries TRBV7-6 and TRBJ2-7; 9 nucleotides align to TRBD2. With V trimmed by 5 bases and J by 5 bases, 16 bases remained unmatched. This CDR3 is 17 amino acids long. Germline V gives CDR1 SGHVS, CDR2 FNYEAQ. CDR3 sequence: CASSQGSGGRAFHEQYF. CDR3 DNA sequence: TGTGCCAGCAGCCAGGGCTCCGGCGGGAGGGCCTTCCACGAGCAGTACTTC.

The chain couples TRBV29-1 to TRBJ2-1, with a possible D match to TRBD1 (6 bases). Germline V lookup: CDR1 SQVTM, CDR2 ANQGSEA. This CDR3 spans 13 amino acids. The V and J ends lost 5 bases and 3 bases respectively, with 11 bases between them. This CDR3 reads CSVPTGYYNEQFF. The CDR3 DNA follows: TGCAGCGTTCCGACAGGCTACTACAATGAGCAGTTCTTC.

V and J are TRBV30 and TRBJ2-7; D is undetermined. The CDR3 loop spans 15 amino acids. Trimming took off 4 bases at V and 3 bases at J, with 19 bases between the two ends. Germline V gene data show CDR1 as GTSNPN and CDR2 as SVGIG (reference sequence). CDR3 bases: TGTGCCTGGATTTCTAAAGGACCTATCAGCTACGAGCAGTACTTC. Protein: CAWISKGPISYEQYF.

The chain uses TRBV2 and TRBJ2-4; D is unclear. The CDR3 runs 14 residues. V was clipped by 3 bases and J by 7 bases, with 13 bases between them. The germline CDR1 and CDR2 sequences are SNHLY and FYNNEI. The DNA of the CDR3 is TGTGCCAGCAGTGACCGGGCAGGTCAGAACATTCAGTACTTC. Translated, it gives CASSDRAGQNIQYF.

The chain combines TRBV11-2 with TRBJ2-4; tentative D call: TRBD1 (6 bases). CDR1 and CDR2 (germline): SGHAT, FQNNGV. Trimming took off 5 bases at V and 1 base at J, with 12 bases between the two ends. This CDR3 comprises 15 residues. This CDR3 reads CASSLTGTAKNIQYF. For the CDR3, the DNA is TGTGCCAGCAGCCTCACAGGGACGGCCAAAAACATTCAGTACTTC.

The chain carries TRBV6-1 and TRBJ2-1; unclear D gene. The CDR3 totals 11 residues. CDR1 is MNHNS, CDR2 SASEGT, per germline. The V gene lost 0 bases and the J gene lost 13 bases, with 7 bases spanning the gap. This CDR3 is CASSEAAPQFF. The DNA for the CDR3 is TGTGCCAGCAGTGAAGCGGCGCCACAGTTCTTC.

V usage is TRBV7-8 and J usage is TRBJ2-7, with D possibly matching TRBD2 (6 bases). Trimming pared 2 bases from V and 4 bases from J, leaving 18 bases between. Germline V gene sequence: CDR1 SGHVS, CDR2 FQNEAQ. The CDR3 is 16 amino acids. CDR3: CASSLLGLAGLYEQYF. CDR3 nucleotide sequence: TGTGCCAGCAGCTTACTTGGTTTGGCGGGACTTTACGAGCAGTACTTC.

The chain carries TRBV29-1 and TRBJ2-7, with 8 nucleotides matching TRBD1. The CDR3 is 13 amino acids. Germline loops: CDR1 SQVTM, CDR2 ANQGSEA. The ends lost 4 bases at V and 4 bases at J; junction bases unmatched: 6. The CDR3 DNA is TGCAGCGTTGGCAGGACAGGGCCTTACGAGCAGTACTTC. The encoded protein is CSVGRTGPYEQYF.

With respect to this clone: The limits of the CDR3 on the DNA are not certain, so only TCRdb's listed CDR3 is given. The CDR3 spells CASRNFGNEQFF. The chain is built from TRBV2 and TRBJ2-1. The CDR3 comprises 12 residues, both ends counted. The germline gives CDR1 SNHLY, CDR2 FYNNEI.

V and J are TRBV30 and TRBJ2-3; perhaps TRBD2 as D (6 bases). V lost 4 bases to trimming and J lost 10 bases, with 9 bases between them. Germline-derived CDR1 and CDR2 are GTSNPN and SVGIG (reference sequence). The CDR3 is made up of 10 amino acids. The CDR3 spells CAWKREAQYF. CDR3 coding DNA: TGTGCCTGGAAGAGGGAGGCGCAGTATTTT.

This clone showed up just a few times. CDR3 sequence (DNA): TGTGCCAGCAGCTCCTCGGGGCAGGGGGCCCACGAGCAGTACTTC. Translated, it gives CASSSSGQGAHEQYF. The chain recombines TRBV25-1 with TRBJ2-7; 8 bases are a match to TRBD1. Trimming took 6 bases from V and 5 from J; bases not matched to a gene: 12. Looked up from germline, CDR1 is MGHDK and CDR2 is SYGVNS. This CDR3 is 15 amino acids long.

Notes on this clone: Within the sample, other DNA sequences also encode this same CDR3. This chain links TRBV27 with TRBJ2-3; D remains ambiguous. Germline V gene lookup returns CDR1 MNHEY and CDR2 SMNVEV (reference sequence). The V end was cut by 1 base, the J end by 1 base, with 3 bases between. This CDR3 comprises 13 residues. The CDR3 loop reads CASSLLGTDTQYF. CDR3 coding DNA: TGTGCCAGCAGTTTATTGGGCACAGATACGCAGTATTTT.

This clone was detected a few times. The J gene is TRBJ2-1, the V gene TRBV7-9; 9 positions match TRBD1. The ends lost 8 bases at V and 7 bases at J; junction bases unmatched: 12. This CDR3 has 15 residues. Looked up from germline, CDR1 is SEHNR and CDR2 is FQNEAQ (reference sequence). In DNA form, the CDR3 reads TGTGCCAGCGTCTGGACAGGGGCGACTCAAAATGAGCAGTTCTTC. It translates to CASVWTGATQNEQFF.

The chain has TRBV25-1 and TRBJ2-5; D ambiguous. The V gene's germline CDR1 is MGHDK and CDR2 SYGVNS. The V end was cut by 6 bases, the J end by 5 bases, with 10 bases between. The CDR3 is 12 residues long. The CDR3 here is CASSASGETQYF. As DNA, the CDR3 is TGTGCCAGCAGCGCGTCTGGGGAGACCCAGTACTTC.

CDR3 loop: CASSPGGGGQEQYF. The CDR3 bases are TGCGCCAGCAGTCCGGGAGGAGGGGGACAGGAGCAGTACTTC. The chain is built from TRBV5-1 and TRBJ2-7; TRBD1 or TRBD2 may be the D gene (7 bases each). The CDR3 extends over 14 amino acids. Germline V CDR1 and CDR2: SGHRS, YFSETQ. Trimming stripped 5 bases from V and 7 bases from J, with 19 bases between.

The rearrangement uses TRBV28 and TRBJ1-2; no clear D. Looked up from germline, CDR1 is MDHEN and CDR2 is SYDVKM. V was clipped by 6 bases and J by 6 bases, with 11 bases between them. This CDR3 has 12 amino acids. CDR3 region: CASSPKGHGYTF. For the CDR3, the DNA is TGTGCCAGCAGCCCTAAAGGGCATGGCTACACCTTC.

The chain carries TRBV7-2 and TRBJ2-4; 9 positions match TRBD2. V was pared by 2 bases and J by 8 bases, with 1 base of the junction left unmatched. This CDR3 is built from 13 residues. CDR1 and CDR2 (germline): SGHTA, FQGNSA. The CDR3 loop reads CASSLRTSDIQYF. In nucleotides, the CDR3 is TGTGCCAGCAGCTTACGGACTAGCGACATTCAGTACTTC.

This chain connects TRBV30 to TRBJ1-2; D is ambiguous. Trimming cost V 0 bases and J 6 bases, with 11 bases left between them. Germline assignment: CDR1 GTSNPN and CDR2 SVGIG (reference sequence). The CDR3 covers 13 residues. The CDR3 protein is CAWSVRQLNGYTF. In nucleotides, the CDR3 is TGTGCCTGGAGTGTACGGCAGCTTAATGGCTACACCTTC.

V and J are TRBV30 and TRBJ2-5; 7 positions match TRBD1. The trim removed 5 bases at V and 5 bases at J, leaving 8 bases unmatched. The CDR3 sequence is 13 residues long. Germline CDR1 and CDR2: GTSNPN and SVGIG (reference sequence). CDR3 nucleotide sequence: TGTGCCTGGGACACAGGGGCATATGAGACCCAGTACTTC. Translated, it gives CAWDTGAYETQYF. The whole variable domain, filled in from reference TRBV30 and TRBJ2-5, reads SQTIHQWPATLVQPVGSPLSLECTVEGTSNPNLYWYRQAAGRGLQLLFYSVGIGQISSEVPQNLSASRPQDRQFILSSKKLLLSDSGFYLCAWDTGAYETQYFGPGTRLLVL.

The CDR3 spells CASSVASGANVLTF. In nucleotides, the CDR3 is TGTGCCAGCTCGGTGGCCTCTGGGGCCAACGTCCTGACTTTC. V usage is TRBV18 and J usage is TRBJ2-6; D uncertain. The CDR3 is 14 residues long. The germline V gene encodes CDR1 KGHSH and CDR2 LQKENI. V was clipped by 6 bases and J by 0 bases, with 6 bases between them.

V usage is TRBV30 and J usage is TRBJ1-1; a possible D gene is TRBD1 (5 bases). The CDR3 loop spans 16 amino acids. CDR1 is GTSNPN and CDR2 is SVGIG in the germline V gene (reference sequence). With 0 bases removed from V and 1 base from J, the gap between germline ends came to 15 bases. The CDR3 region is CAWSVGARVWNTEAFF. DNA of the CDR3: TGTGCCTGGAGTGTAGGGGCTCGGGTCTGGAACACTGAAGCTTTCTTT.

V is TRBV29-1 and J is TRBJ2-1; possible D gene TRBD1, 5 bases. Germline values: CDR1 SQVTM, CDR2 ANQGSEA. The CDR3 spans 16 residues. Between the trimmed V and J ends, which lost 1 base and 2 bases, there was a span of 15 bases. The CDR3 sequence: CSVEGGWQGTYNEQFF. The CDR3 nucleotides read TGCAGCGTTGAAGGGGGATGGCAGGGCACCTACAATGAGCAGTTCTTC.

This clone was seen a single time. The J gene is TRBJ2-3, the V gene TRBV5-4; 7 bases align to TRBD2. V shed 0 bases, J shed 2 bases, and the junction held 9 bases outside the gene matches. Germline loops: CDR1 SGHNT, CDR2 YYREEE (reference sequence). The CDR3 runs to 17 residues. The CDR3 sequence: CASSLVPQGGPTDTQYF. CDR3 nucleotide sequence: TGTGCCAGCAGCTTGGTTCCCCAGGGAGGGCCCACAGATACGCAGTATTTT.

The chain links TRBV9 to TRBJ2-6; no clear D. The CDR3 loop spans 20 amino acids. Germline CDR1 reads SGDLS; CDR2 reads YYNGEE. The V and J ends lost 4 bases and 1 base respectively, with 24 bases between them. The chain's CDR3 is CASSPSIESTFFSGANVLTF. The CDR3 nucleotides read TGTGCCAGCAGCCCTAGTATAGAATCAACTTTCTTTTCTGGGGCCAACGTCCTGACTTTC.